The rows below give T cell receptor beta chains drawn from one sample of a study of CD8+ T cells in alopecia areata. Using immunoSEQ multiplex PCR, the repertoire was profiled, and TCRdb retains in-frame clones only, with some absent. The sample carries about 190,000 clones, 60% recorded once. Sequenced material: CD4+ T cells sorted from blood, taken at week 4, from a patient treated with tofacitinib. These receptors were collected from a human donor with alopecia areata. The conserved cysteine and the conserved F or W are not part of the CDR3 here. Fields, in order: V gene, J gene, CDR3 protein.

V: TRBV29-1
J: TRBJ2-1
CDR3: SVRTSGRGEQF

V: TRBV7-6
J: TRBJ2-2
CDR3: ASSRRQGSGELF

V: TRBV29-1
J: TRBJ2-1
CDR3: SVLGSHNEQF

V: TRBV29-1
J: TRBJ2-1
CDR3: SVVPSGYYNEQF

V: TRBV30
J: TRBJ2-7
CDR3: AWERSRLYEQY

V: TRBV30
J: TRBJ2-2
CDR3: AWSAQGLVNTGELF

V: TRBV9
J: TRBJ2-5
CDR3: ASSVGLAQETQY

V: TRBV4-3
J: TRBJ2-3
CDR3: ASSQDVGESDTQY

V: TRBV5-1
J: TRBJ2-7
CDR3: ASSLNGRSYEQY

V: TRBV9
J: TRBJ2-7
CDR3: ASSSTRYEQY

V: TRBV11-2
J: TRBJ2-5
CDR3: ASHEGGRETQY

V: TRBV27
J: TRBJ1-1
CDR3: ASREAGVNTEAF

V: TRBV15
J: TRBJ2-7
CDR3: ATSRDAGGEQY

V: TRBV4-3
J: TRBJ2-7
CDR3: ASSQGVRLAGGNEQY

V: TRBV5-1
J: TRBJ1-3
CDR3: ASSGSGAPGNTIY

V: TRBV29-1
J: TRBJ2-5
CDR3: SVASQETQY

V: TRBV4-1
J: TRBJ2-6
CDR3: ASSRGQDPSSGANVLT

V: TRBV29-1
J: TRBJ2-1
CDR3: SVGAVSVYNEQF

V: TRBV25-1
J: TRBJ2-3
CDR3: ASSERGRGSSTDTQY

V: TRBV29-1
J: TRBJ2-5
CDR3: SATGVGETQY

V: TRBV7-2
J: TRBJ2-7
CDR3: ASSFATGEGYEQY

V: TRBV27
J: TRBJ1-2
CDR3: ASSPLGVAAGYT

V: TRBV5-4
J: TRBJ2-7
CDR3: ASSAGLAGNYEQY

V: TRBV15
J: TRBJ2-5
CDR3: ATKPGVVETQY

V: TRBV6-5
J: TRBJ2-1
CDR3: ASSPKNEQF

V: TRBV29-1
J: TRBJ2-1
CDR3: SAGPLGEQF